Listed below are T cell receptor beta chains from one sample, sequenced in a study of regulatory T cells in long-lasting Graves disease. TCRdb independently ran MiXCR on the multiplex PCR reads; one entry per CDR3 protein. The sample consists of around 500,000 distinct CDR3 sequences, roughly a sixth of them appearing once. These data are also associated with another study on T cells in Graves' hyperthyroidism and ophthalmopathy.

The sample in question was peripheral blood mononuclear cells (PBMCs), obtained at new diagnosis, from a patient treated with antithyroid drugs. These receptors all stem from a woman aged 35-65 years with Graves disease. CDR3s include the opening cysteine and the closing phenylalanine or tryptophan. The order of the fields is J gene, clone size, D gene, V gene, CDR3 protein, CDR3 DNA. The D gene is left open where the match is weak. Rows give clone size only sometimes, using once, few, many, or a class for an expanded clone.

TRBJ1-4	few	.	TRBV14	CASSQLPQGSLNEKLFF	TGTGCCAGCAGCCAATTACCTCAGGGCAGCTTGAATGAAAAACTGTTTTTT
TRBJ1-3	many	.	TRBV28	CASSFKSSGNTIYF	TGTGCCAGCAGTTTTAAGTCCTCTGGAAACACCATATATTTT
TRBJ1-5	many	TRBD1	TRBV27	CASSFKGQGIQPQHF	TGTGCCAGCAGTTTTAAGGGACAGGGGATTCAGCCCCAGCATTTT
TRBJ1-2	few	.	TRBV5-6	CASSFERGYGYTF	TGTGCCAGCAGCTTTGAGAGAGGCTATGGCTACACCTTC
TRBJ2-5	few	TRBD2	TRBV14	CASSQVGLAVQETQYF	TGTGCCAGCAGCCAAGTAGGCCTAGCGGTTCAAGAGACCCAGTACTTC
TRBJ1-1	many	TRBD1	TRBV2	CASSQGQGARAEAFF	TGTGCCAGCAGTCAAGGACAGGGGGCGAGGGCTGAAGCTTTCTTT
TRBJ1-2	many	TRBD1	TRBV5-1	CASSWGQGSNYGYTF	TGCGCCAGCAGCTGGGGACAGGGATCTAACTATGGCTACACCTTC
TRBJ2-2	many	.	TRBV5-6	CASSETAAGELFF	TGTGCCAGCAGCGAAACGGCAGCGGGGGAGCTGTTTTTT
TRBJ1-2	few	.	TRBV20-1	CSALVGGNYGYTF	TGCAGTGCTCTGGTTGGGGGGAACTATGGCTACACCTTC
TRBJ1-1	few	.	TRBV20-1	CSAIPGNTEAFF	TGCAGTGCTATTCCGGGGAACACTGAAGCTTTCTTT
TRBJ2-1	.	TRBD1	TRBV12-3/TRBV12-4	CASSQGQTIYNEQFF	TGTGCCAGCAGCCAGGGACAGACGATCTACAATGAGCAGTTCTTC
TRBJ2-1	.	.	TRBV12-3/TRBV12-4	CASSFRAGFYNEQFF	TGTGCCAGCAGTTTCCGGGCCGGCTTCTACAATGAGCAGTTCTTC
TRBJ1-1	many	.	TRBV2	CASTGQLQNTEAFF	TGTGCCAGCACCGGACAGCTTCAGAACACTGAAGCTTTCTTT
TRBJ1-1	.	.	TRBV18	CASSSREDNTEAFF	TGTGCCAGCTCATCTAGGGAGGATAACACTGAAGCTTTCTTT
TRBJ1-2	few	.	TRBV19	CASRRPGRTSGYTF	TGTGCCAGTAGACGCCCCGGCAGAACCTCTGGCTACACCTTC
TRBJ1-5	many	.	TRBV28	CASSLGRGNQPQHF	TGTGCCAGCTCGCTCGGACGGGGCAATCAGCCCCAGCATTTT
TRBJ1-1	few	.	TRBV20-1	CSAPYGVGTEAFF	TGCAGTGCCCCTTATGGGGTCGGCACTGAAGCTTTCTTT
TRBJ1-1	once	TRBD1	TRBV29-1	CSVQTGVEAFF	TGCAGCGTTCAAACAGGGGTTGAAGCTTTCTTT
TRBJ2-7	many	.	TRBV6-9	CASSYKRTGGSDEQYF	TGTGCCAGCAGTTACAAACGTACAGGTGGCTCCGACGAGCAGTACTTC
TRBJ1-2	many	.	TRBV2	CASSTGPLNYGYTF	TGTGCCAGCAGTACCGGACCGCTTAACTATGGCTACACCTTC
TRBJ1-6	few	.	TRBV12-3/TRBV12-4	CASSLRGHSPLHF	TGTGCCAGCAGTTTAAGGGGACATTCACCCCTCCACTTT
TRBJ2-7	.	.	TRBV9	CASSVDGNYEQYF	TGTGCCAGCAGCGTAGACGGGAACTACGAGCAGTACTTC
TRBJ1-1	many	.	TRBV30	CAWTDGTANTEAFF	TGTGCCTGGACCGACGGAACAGCGAACACTGAAGCTTTCTTT
TRBJ2-7	many	.	TRBV27	CASRSGASVLYEQYF	TGTGCCAGCAGATCCGGCGCCTCTGTTTTGTACGAGCAGTACTTC
TRBJ1-4	.	.	TRBV6-5	CASSYSIGGVGEKPFF	TGTGCCAGCAGTTACTCGATTGGGGGGGTCGGGGAAAAACCGTTTTTT
TRBJ1-2	.	.	TRBV28	CASRVPDGSRSNYGYTF	TGTGCCAGCAGAGTTCCCGATGGGTCCCGATCTAACTATGGCTACACCTTC